The present T cell receptor beta chain was sequenced within a study of T-cell memory formation after mild COVID-19. Turning to the study itself: Each donor largely had its own TCR clusters.

Germline loops: CDR1 SGHRS, CDR2 YFSETQ. This CDR3 spans 18 amino acids. With 3 bases clipped from V and 4 bases from J, the junction kept 14 bases outside the gene matches. Libraries for TCRalpha and TCRbeta carried sample barcodes and unique molecular identifiers via 5'RACE. From the 5' RACE reads, TCRdb called clonotypes with MiXCR, one entry per CDR3 protein. This sample has around 200,000 distinct CDR3 sequences, with roughly a tenth found just once. The study, taken as a whole, reports: Clones contracting day 15 to 85 were balanced CD4/CD8; later expanders leaned CD4+.

This clonotype was picked up a small number of times. Its specificity is not known. The chain recombines TRBV5-1 with TRBJ2-3; 10 positions agree with TRBD2. This receptor was identified in a man younger than 30 who had mild COVID-19 (a few samples of this study predate the infection). Cell type and time point are not known. Source material: PBMCs or a T cell subset sorted from them (not recorded which). The CDR3 region is CASSSTTAGGPPADTQYF. DNA for the CDR3: TGCGCCAGCAGCTCAACTACAGCGGGGGGGCCTCCTGCAGATACGCAGTATTTT. Based on the CDR3 plus reference TRBV5-1 and TRBJ2-3, the full variable domain is KAGVTQTPRYLIKTRGQQVTLSCSPISGHRSVSWYQQTPGQGLQFLFEYFSETQRNKGNFPGRFSGRQFSNSRSEMNVSTLELGDSALYLCASSSTTAGGPPADTQYFGPGTRLTVL.